These 9 T cell receptor beta chains share one sample of origin, sequenced in a study of blood T cell repertoires in COVID-19. The method was immunoSEQ multiplex PCR; TCRdb's version includes in-frame clones alone and lacks a portion of them. The sample gives fewer than 450,000 clones, roughly 84% of which show up once; approximately 1% is in the top ten. Sequenced input: PBMCs or T cells enriched from blood (not recorded which). These receptors were taken from a woman aged 25 to 45 who had recovered from COVID-19.

V and J are TRBV4-1 and TRBJ1-2; TRBD1 might be the D (5 bases). In germline, CDR1 is MGHRA, CDR2 YSYEKL. V lost 2 bases and J lost 3, with 13 bases in between. The CDR3 is made up of 15 amino acids. DNA of the CDR3: TGCGCCAGCAGCCAACCTAACAGGATTGACTATGGCTACACCTTC. Protein product: CASSQPNRIDYGYTF.

This chain uses TRBV29-1 with TRBJ1-2; 9 bases agree with TRBD1. Trimming cost V 5 bases and J 0 bases; bases outside gene matches: 7. CDR3 length: 15 residues. CDR1 is SQVTM, CDR2 ANQGSEA, per germline. CDR3 residues: CSVRTGALANYGYTF. The CDR3 nucleotides are TGCAGCGTTAGGACAGGGGCGTTAGCTAACTATGGCTACACCTTC.

V and J are TRBV7-9 and TRBJ2-5, with a weak D call TRBD1 (6 bases). Germline values: CDR1 SEHNR, CDR2 FQNEAQ (reference sequence). The V gene lost 3 bases and the J gene lost 0 bases, with 8 bases spanning the gap. This CDR3 comprises 14 residues. The CDR3: CASSFDRNQETQYF. The CDR3 bases are TGTGCCAGCAGCTTTGACAGGAACCAAGAGACCCAGTACTTC.

The chain carries TRBV19 and TRBJ2-4; D is uncertain. Germline V CDR1 and CDR2: LNHDA, SQIVND (reference sequence). The germline V and J ends were trimmed by 2 bases and 0 bases, with 14 bases remaining between them. The CDR3 is 17 residues long. DNA for the CDR3: TGTGCCAGTAGTATAACAGAACAGATAATAGCCAAAAACATTCAGTACTTC. It codes for CASSITEQIIAKNIQYF.

This sequence joins TRBV5-5 and TRBJ1-2, with 7 bases lining up with TRBD1. The germline gives CDR1 SGHKS, CDR2 YYEKEE (reference sequence). V lost 0 bases, J lost 0 bases, and 8 bases stayed unmatched. The length of the CDR3 is 17 residues. The DNA of the CDR3 is TGTGCCAGCAGCTTGGCTCCCGTAACAGGGGCTAACTATGGCTACACCTTC. Its translation is CASSLAPVTGANYGYTF.

The sample holds a few counts of this clone. The chain links TRBV19 to TRBJ1-3; D remains unclear. Germline CDR1 reads LNHDA; CDR2 reads SQIVND (reference sequence). This CDR3 contains 14 residues. With 8 bases removed from V and 0 bases from J, the gap between germline ends came to 11 bases. CDR3 amino acids: CASHRGTSGNTIYF. The CDR3 bases are TGTGCCAGTCACCGCGGTACCTCTGGAAACACCATATATTTT.

V gene TRBV19 combines with J gene TRBJ2-4; 8 bases align to TRBD1. CDR3 length equals 13 residues. Losses at the gene ends were 4 bases for V and 6 bases for J; bases not matched to a gene: 2. Germline-derived CDR1 and CDR2 are LNHDA and SQIVND (reference sequence). The CDR3 protein is CASSNGQGNIQYF. The CDR3, as DNA: TGTGCCAGTAGTAACGGACAGGGAAACATTCAGTACTTC.

This chain links TRBV7-9 with TRBJ1-2; D gene ambiguous. V lost 5 bases to trimming and J lost 8 bases, with 15 bases between them. Germline loops: CDR1 SEHNR, CDR2 FQNEAQ (reference sequence). The CDR3 loop spans 13 amino acids. The CDR3 spells CASSEAGLRGYTF. CDR3 sequence (DNA): TGTGCCAGCAGCGAAGCGGGTTTGAGGGGCTACACCTTC. Supplemented by reference TRBV7-9 and TRBJ1-2, the full variable domain reads DTGVSQNPRHKITKRGQNVTFRCDPISEHNRLYWYRQTLGQGPEFLTYFQNEAQLEKSRLLSDRFSAERPKGSFSTLEIQRTEQGDSAMYLCASSEAGLRGYTFGSGTRLTVV.

The chain has TRBV19 and TRBJ1-6; TRBD1 is a possible D gene (5 bases). The CDR3 is 12 amino acids. In germline, CDR1 is LNHDA, CDR2 SQIVND (reference sequence). Between the trimmed V and J ends, which lost 5 bases and 10 bases, there was a span of 9 bases. The CDR3, as DNA: TGTGCCAGTAGTGGGGCGGGGTCACCCCTCCACTTT. The encoded protein is CASSGAGSPLHF.